These 27 T cell receptor beta chains share one sample of origin, sequenced in a study of T cell changes during pregnancy in multiple sclerosis. Sequencing was performed with immunoSEQ multiplex PCR; in TCRdb, only in-frame clones are kept and a portion is missing. The sample shows 30,000 or so clones, 89% of them seen only once. The sample consisted of CD8+ T cells from peripheral blood mononuclear cells, taken in the third trimester of pregnancy. The receptors derive from a female donor with multiple sclerosis, enrolled in a pregnancy study.

This rearrangement joins TRBV4-2 to TRBJ2-1, with 11 bases matching TRBD1. After removal of 0 bases from V and 7 bases from J, the junction contained 5 bases not matched to a gene. The CDR3 consists of 16 residues. Germline assignment: CDR1 LGHNA and CDR2 YNFKEQ. This chain's CDR3 is CASSQEWTGGRNEQFF. CDR3 bases: TGTGCCAGCAGCCAAGAGTGGACAGGGGGCAGAAATGAGCAGTTCTTC.

This chain connects TRBV6-5 to TRBJ1-4; 11 bases are a match to TRBD1. Germline V gene data show CDR1 as MNHEY and CDR2 as SVGAGI. The trim removed 6 bases at V and 4 bases at J, leaving 4 bases unmatched. This CDR3 contains 15 residues. This chain's CDR3 is CASRGQGAVNEKLFF. The CDR3 region has the DNA TGTGCCAGCAGAGGACAGGGGGCCGTTAATGAAAAACTGTTTTTT.

This chain uses TRBV9 with TRBJ2-1; D might be TRBD2 (6 bases). In germline, CDR1 is SGDLS, CDR2 YYNGEE. This CDR3 spans 14 amino acids. Trimming took 6 bases from V and 0 from J, leaving 10 bases between them. For the CDR3, the DNA is TGTGCCAGCAATGGCGGGGCCTCCTACAATGAGCAGTTCTTC. Translated, it gives CASNGGASYNEQFF.

The rearrangement uses TRBV28 and TRBJ1-2; TRBD1 might be the D (6 bases). Trimming left V 6 bases short and J 4 bases short, with 12 bases between. This CDR3 has 13 residues. The germline V gene has CDR1 MDHEN and CDR2 SYDVKM. CDR3 amino acids: CASRVQGRYGYTF. The CDR3 DNA sequence: TGTGCCAGCAGAGTACAGGGTCGCTATGGCTACACCTTC.

The V gene is TRBV11-3, the J gene TRBJ2-5; D remains ambiguous. This CDR3 comprises 16 residues. The V gene lost 4 bases and the J gene lost 4 bases, with 19 bases spanning the gap. Germline V gene sequence: CDR1 SGHNT, CDR2 YENEEA. The CDR3 DNA follows: TGTGCCAGCAGCTCGACGGGTCCGCAGAGTCGAGAGACCCAGTACTTC. Translated, it gives CASSSTGPQSRETQYF. Based on the CDR3 plus reference TRBV11-3 and TRBJ2-5, the full variable domain is EAGVVQSPRYKIIEKKQPVAFWCNPISGHNTLYWYLQNLGQGPELLIRYENEEAVDDSQLPKDRFSAERLKGVDSTLKIQPAELGDSAVYLCASSSTGPQSRETQYFGPGTRLLVL.

V is TRBV5-1 and J is TRBJ2-3; 8 nucleotides agree with TRBD2. Germline CDR1 and CDR2: SGHRS and YFSETQ. J gave up 4 bases and V 2 bases, and 3 bases lay outside the gene matches. This CDR3 has 14 residues. This CDR3 is CASSLSGSPDTQYF. The CDR3 DNA reads TGCGCCAGCAGCTTAAGCGGGAGTCCAGATACGCAGTATTTT.

The genes are TRBV28 and TRBJ2-7; 10 bases line up with TRBD1. The germline V gene has CDR1 MDHEN and CDR2 SYDVKM. V lost 6 bases and J lost 4; bases outside the gene matches: 12. This CDR3 has 16 residues. The CDR3 coding sequence is TGTGCCAGCAGCGAGCTATCCGGGACAGGGGTGTACGAGCAGTACTTC. It codes for CASSELSGTGVYEQYF.

The rearrangement uses TRBV7-9 and TRBJ1-6, with D perhaps TRBD1 (6 bases). V lost 5 bases to trimming and J lost 12 bases, with 17 bases between them. The CDR3 totals 14 residues. Per the germline V gene, CDR1 is SEHNR and CDR2 is FQNEAQ (reference sequence). The CDR3 reads CASSPVQGPQPLHF. CDR3 in DNA: TGTGCCAGCAGCCCCGTACAGGGACCCCAACCCCTCCACTTT.

The chain is built from TRBV19 and TRBJ2-7, with a possible D match to TRBD1 (6 bases). V was cut by 3 bases and J by 5 bases, with 17 bases left in between. Per the germline V gene, CDR1 is LNHDA and CDR2 is SQIVND (reference sequence). This CDR3 region has 15 residues. This CDR3 reads CASSITGGRGNEQYF. The CDR3 DNA follows: TGTGCCAGTAGTATCACGGGCGGCAGGGGTAACGAGCAGTACTTC.

This chain uses TRBV25-1 with TRBJ2-4, with D possibly matching TRBD1 (6 bases). CDR1 MGHDK and CDR2 SYGVNS come from the germline V gene. Trimming stripped 4 bases from V and 16 bases from J, with 11 bases between. The CDR3 sequence is 10 residues long. The CDR3: CASSGDTHYF. DNA of the CDR3: TGTGCCAGCAGTGGGGACACCCATTACTTC.

The V gene is TRBV11-2, the J gene TRBJ2-2; D gene unclear. Trimming left V 2 bases short and J 5 bases short, with 3 bases between. The length of the CDR3 is 12 residues. Per germline, CDR1 SGHAT and CDR2 FQNNGV. Here the CDR3 DNA reads TGTGCCAGCAGCTTACAAACCGGGGAGCTGTTTTTT. Its protein is CASSLQTGELFF.

This rearrangement joins TRBV11-2 to TRBJ2-5; 7 bases line up with TRBD1. The J segment lost 5 bases and the V segment lost 0 bases, leaving 21 bases of the junction unmatched. CDR1 and CDR2 from the germline V gene are SGHAT and FQNNGV. This CDR3 is built from 20 residues. The CDR3 sequence is CASSLDFRDRDYFNLETQYF. The DNA of the CDR3 is TGTGCCAGCAGCTTAGATTTCCGTGACAGGGATTACTTTAACTTGGAGACCCAGTACTTC.

This clone was found once. The chain uses TRBV9 and TRBJ1-2, with TRBD1 matching 8 bases. This CDR3 is built from 15 residues. The germline CDR1 and CDR2 sequences are SGDLS and YYNGEE. Germline trimming cut 2 bases from V and 4 bases from J; bases unmatched to any gene: 7. CDR3 in amino acids: CASSVARDRRYGYTF. In DNA, the CDR3 is TGTGCCAGCAGCGTCGCTAGGGACAGGCGCTATGGCTACACCTTC.

The chain is built from TRBV5-4 and TRBJ2-3; no reliable D call. The CDR3 runs 14 residues. V was pared by 0 bases and J by 2 bases, with 7 bases between. Germline values: CDR1 SGHNT, CDR2 YYREEE (reference sequence). The CDR3 bases are TGTGCCAGCAGCTTGGGTAGTCCCACAGATACGCAGTATTTT. Amino acid sequence: CASSLGSPTDTQYF.

This clone appeared a single time. CDR3 nucleotides: TGCGCCAGCAGCCTAGCGGATAGCTTCTCCTACGAGCAGTACTTC. It translates to CASSLADSFSYEQYF. The chain couples TRBV4-1 to TRBJ2-7; possibly TRBD2 for D (6 bases). The V end was cut by 4 bases, the J end by 0 bases, with 13 bases between. The germline CDR1 and CDR2 sequences are MGHRA and YSYEKL. This CDR3 has 15 residues.

The chain uses TRBV7-9 and TRBJ1-4, with D perhaps TRBD1 (6 bases). Per germline, CDR1 SEHNR and CDR2 FQNEAQ (reference sequence). The CDR3 has 15 residues. The V and J ends lost 5 bases and 8 bases respectively, with 18 bases between them. The CDR3 DNA reads TGTGCCAGCAGCCCACCGACAGGCTCAGGGGAAAAACTGTTTTTT. Translated, it gives CASSPPTGSGEKLFF.

V usage is TRBV27 and J usage is TRBJ1-2, with unresolved D. Germline assignment: CDR1 MNHEY and CDR2 SMNVEV (reference sequence). Deletions cut 8 bases from V and 5 bases from J, with 12 bases between. The CDR3 has 12 residues. The CDR3 protein is CASGPARYGYTF. For the CDR3, the DNA is TGTGCCAGCGGGCCAGCAAGGTATGGCTACACCTTC.

The rearrangement links TRBV28 to TRBJ2-3; 7 bases map to TRBD1. The CDR3 contains 15 residues. The V and J ends lost 7 bases and 2 bases, in that order; junction bases with no gene match: 9. The germline CDR1 and CDR2 sequences are MDHEN and SYDVKM. As DNA, the CDR3 is TGTGCCAGCACTCTATTCACAGGGGTCACAGATACGCAGTATTTT. Translated, it gives CASTLFTGVTDTQYF. The full variable domain, rest sourced from reference TRBV28 and TRBJ2-3, is DVKVTQSSRYLVKRTGEKVFLECVQDMDHENMFWYRQDPGLGLRLIYFSYDVKMKEKGDIPEGYSVSREKKERFSLILESASTNQTSMYLCASTLFTGVTDTQYFGPGTRLTVL.

V gene TRBV9 combines with J gene TRBJ2-7, with D maybe TRBD1 (7 bases). The CDR3 contains 14 residues. The germline V and J ends were trimmed by 1 base and 7 bases, with 15 bases remaining between them. CDR1 is SGDLS, CDR2 YYNGEE, per germline. The CDR3 protein is CASSVSGAGGEQYF. DNA of the CDR3: TGTGCCAGCAGCGTATCGGGGGCAGGGGGGGAGCAGTACTTC.

This clone was recorded once. The chain combines TRBV7-2 with TRBJ2-2; D is unresolved. Germline V lookup: CDR1 SGHTA, CDR2 FQGNSA. There are 14 residues in the CDR3. V was shortened by 3 bases and J by 4 bases, with 9 bases between the two germline ends. DNA for the CDR3: TGTGCCAGCAGCTTCCAGCGCTTCACCGGGGAGCTGTTTTTT. It codes for CASSFQRFTGELFF.

The chain carries TRBV7-6 and TRBJ2-2; no clear D. Trimming left V 5 bases short and J 4 bases short, with 14 bases between. The CDR3 consists of 15 residues. Per germline, CDR1 SGHVS and CDR2 FNYEAQ. This CDR3 is CASSPLLEFTGELFF. The CDR3 DNA sequence: TGTGCCAGCAGCCCACTTCTAGAGTTCACCGGGGAGCTGTTTTTT.

This chain uses TRBV28 with TRBJ2-7; TRBD2 aligns across 11 bases. The CDR3 spans 17 residues. CDR1 and CDR2 from the germline V gene are MDHEN and SYDVKM. The V segment lost 4 bases and the J segment 5 bases; nucleotides outside the gene matches: 13. The CDR3 bases are TGTGCCAGCAGTTACCCTCGCCGGCTAGCGGGAGGAAACGAGCAGTACTTC. This translates into CASSYPRRLAGGNEQYF.

Concerning this clone itself: Germline is not matched at one junction end, which may reflect a read error. This chain joins TRBV30 and TRBJ2-7; 9 bases align to TRBD1. This CDR3 spans 12 amino acids. CDR1 is GTSNPN and CDR2 is SVGIG in the germline V gene (reference sequence). CDR3 in amino acids: CAWGPTDRGSLF. CDR3 sequence (DNA): TGTGCCTGGGGACCTACCGACAGGGGGTCACTCTTC.

The chain's CDR3 is CASSYKGGYNEQFF. The CDR3 DNA reads TGTGCCAGCAGCTATAAAGGCGGGTACAATGAGCAGTTCTTC. V and J are TRBV7-3 and TRBJ2-1, with a possible D match to TRBD2 (5 bases). V lost 4 bases, J lost 4 bases, and 11 bases lay in between. This CDR3 has 14 residues. CDR1 and CDR2 from the germline V gene are SGHTA and FQGTGA.

This chain joins TRBV19 and TRBJ1-1; 8 bases match TRBD1. Per germline, CDR1 LNHDA and CDR2 SQIVND (reference sequence). The CDR3 extends over 13 amino acids. V was pared by 5 bases and J by 4 bases, with 3 bases of the junction left unmatched. Written as DNA, the CDR3 is TGTGCCAGTAGTCAGGGGGCAATCACTGAAGCTTTCTTT. It specifies CASSQGAITEAFF.

The V gene is TRBV10-3, the J gene TRBJ2-7; a possible D gene is TRBD2 (6 bases). Germline CDR1 is ENHRY and CDR2 is SYGVKD. This CDR3 region has 14 residues. V shed 2 bases and J shed 3 bases, with 11 bases lying between them. The CDR3 here is CAISEREIDYEQYF. CDR3 in DNA: TGTGCCATCAGTGAGCGGGAGATTGACTACGAGCAGTACTTC.

This chain joins TRBV5-4 and TRBJ2-3, with D possibly TRBD2 on 6 matching bases. This CDR3 has 14 amino acids. The germline V gene encodes CDR1 SGHNT and CDR2 YYREEE (reference sequence). V dropped 5 bases and J dropped 3 bases, with 13 bases sitting between them. In DNA, the CDR3 is TGTGCCAGCAGGCCGGGACTGCAGACAGATACGCAGTATTTT. Translating it yields CASRPGLQTDTQYF.